This passage covers 21 T cell receptor beta chains from one sample sequenced in a study of cytomegalovirus exposure and HLA in healthy donors. It was with 60 Vbeta and 13 Jbeta primers that the PCR ran. The assay was immunoSEQ multiplex PCR, and TCRdb's table has in-frame clones only and misses some. The data show about 94,000 clones, about 75% seen once. The sequenced material came from PBMCs. All receptors derive from a man aged 35 to 55 in good health and CMV-seropositive.

The rearrangement joins TRBV7-2 to TRBJ1-4; 7 nucleotides agree with TRBD1. The J segment lost 4 bases and the V segment lost 5 bases, leaving 7 bases of the junction unmatched. This CDR3 has 15 amino acids. Germline CDR1 SGHTA, CDR2 FQGNSA. The CDR3 coding sequence is TGTGCCAGCAGCACGACAGGGAACCTTAATGAAAAACTGTTTTTT. As protein: CASSTTGNLNEKLFF.

V gene TRBV6-5 combines with J gene TRBJ2-5; 10 positions agree with TRBD2. The DNA end favors TRBJ2-7, so the J call may be wrong. This CDR3 has 16 residues. CDR1 and CDR2 from the germline V gene are MNHEY and SVGAGI. The CDR3 region is CASSYSASGSSYEQYF. As DNA, the CDR3 is TGTGCCAGCAGTTACTCGGCTAGCGGGAGTTCCTACGAGCAGTACTTC.

V and J are TRBV25-1 and TRBJ2-3; 7 bases align to TRBD2. With V trimmed by 6 bases and J by 2 bases, 5 bases remained unmatched. The CDR3 runs to 14 residues. The germline V gene encodes CDR1 MGHDK and CDR2 SYGVNS. This CDR3 reads CASRQRGDTDTQYF. The CDR3 nucleotides read TGTGCCAGCAGGCAGCGGGGCGACACAGATACGCAGTATTTT.

The rearrangement joins TRBV5-1 to TRBJ2-2; no clear D gene. Germline assignment: CDR1 SGHRS and CDR2 YFSETQ. Trimming took 2 bases from V and 6 from J, leaving 5 bases between them. This CDR3 is built from 12 residues. The CDR3 here is CASSFRAGELFF. The CDR3 region has the DNA TGCGCCAGCAGCTTCCGGGCCGGGGAGCTGTTTTTT.

This clone has more than one count but fewer than ten. A read error may produce the germline difference seen at one junction end. The chain recombines TRBV6-1 with TRBJ2-7, with a tentative D call TRBD1 (6 bases). Germline values: CDR1 MNHNS, CDR2 SASEGT. The length of the CDR3 is 15 residues. Here the CDR3 reads CASSEMDSSSHEQYF. The CDR3 nucleotides read TGTGCCAGCAGTGAAATGGACAGCTCCTCCCACGAGCAGTACTTC.

The chain combines TRBV2 with TRBJ2-6; TRBD1 is a possible D gene (6 bases). Trimming cost V 6 bases and J 0 bases, with 15 bases left between them. CDR1 SNHLY and CDR2 FYNNEI come from the germline V gene. The CDR3 spans 17 residues. CDR3 sequence reads: CASSPTGDASGANVLTF. The CDR3 DNA sequence: TGTGCCAGCAGCCCGACAGGAGATGCCTCTGGGGCCAACGTCCTGACTTTC.

CDR3 amino acids: CASTERGQKGTEAFF. The CDR3 DNA sequence: TGTGCCAGCACCGAGCGGGGGCAAAAAGGCACTGAAGCTTTCTTT. The chain employs TRBV6-6 and TRBJ1-1, with a possible D match to TRBD1 (6 bases). The V end lost 7 bases, the J end lost 4 bases, and 19 bases lay between the germline ends. This CDR3 region has 15 residues. Germline CDR1 is MNHNY and CDR2 is SVGAGI (reference sequence).

This clone was picked up a small number of times. The CDR3 DNA follows: TGTGCCAGCAGCGTAGTGGCGGGGGGTAAAGAGACCCAGTACTTC. Translation gives CASSVVAGGKETQYF. The genes are TRBV9 and TRBJ2-5, with 8 bases lining up with TRBD2. Trimming removed 0 bases from V and 3 bases from J; junction bases left unmatched: 4. The CDR3 has 15 amino acids. Germline V gene sequence: CDR1 SGDLS, CDR2 YYNGEE.

The chain is built from TRBV7-2 and TRBJ2-3; 9 positions match TRBD2. Looked up from germline, CDR1 is SGHTA and CDR2 is FQGNSA. V trimming: 1 base; J trimming: 0 bases; junction bases outside the gene matches: 5. The CDR3 totals 17 residues. The chain's CDR3 is CASSLGGLATSTDTQYF. As DNA, the CDR3 is TGTGCCAGCAGCTTAGGCGGACTAGCGACTAGCACAGATACGCAGTATTTT.

The chain is built from TRBV5-1 and TRBJ2-5; TRBD2 agrees at 13 bases. Germline trimming cut 4 bases from V and 4 bases from J; bases unmatched to any gene: 4. CDR3 size: 15 residues. Looked up from germline, CDR1 is SGHRS and CDR2 is YFSETQ. The CDR3 here is CASSGRTSGGETQYF. The CDR3 DNA follows: TGCGCCAGCAGCGGAAGGACTAGCGGGGGAGAGACCCAGTACTTC.

V and J are TRBV7-8 and TRBJ2-7; D is unresolved. Germline loops: CDR1 SGHVS, CDR2 FQNEAQ. The CDR3 covers 14 residues. V dropped 4 bases and J dropped 3 bases, with 13 bases sitting between them. The CDR3 region is CASSSTDLHYEQYF. The CDR3 DNA is TGTGCCAGCAGCTCCACAGACCTCCACTACGAGCAGTACTTC. Full variable domain (remainder filled in from reference TRBV7-8 and TRBJ2-7): GAGVSQSPRYKVAKRGQDVALRCDPISGHVSLFWYQQALGQGPEFLTYFQNEAQLDKSGLPSDRFFAERPEGSVSTLKIQRTQQEDSAVYLCASSSTDLHYEQYFGPGTRLTVT.

The genes are TRBV5-4 and TRBJ1-4; a possible D gene is TRBD1 (5 bases). CDR1 and CDR2 from the germline V gene are SGHNT and YYREEE (reference sequence). Trimming removed 3 bases from V and 4 bases from J, with 10 bases in between. The CDR3 totals 14 residues. The CDR3 here is CASSSGQNNEKLFF. CDR3 nucleotide sequence: TGTGCCAGCAGCTCCGGACAAAATAATGAAAAACTGTTTTTT.

The V and J genes are TRBV7-9 and TRBJ1-1; no clear D gene. Germline CDR1 reads SEHNR; CDR2 reads FQNEAQ (reference sequence). The CDR3 has 13 amino acids. Trimming left V 5 bases short and J 1 base short, with 8 bases between. The CDR3 DNA reads as TGTGCCAGCAGCCCGGGTGGGAACACTGAAGCTTTCTTT. It yields the protein CASSPGGNTEAFF.

V gene TRBV7-2 combines with J gene TRBJ2-3; 9 bases match TRBD1. CDR1 SGHTA and CDR2 FQGNSA come from the germline V gene. The CDR3 has 15 residues. V was clipped by 8 bases and J by 6 bases; unmatched bases: 12. The CDR3 DNA sequence: TGTGCCAGCGTAGAGGACAGGGGCTGGGTGGATACGCAGTATTTT. It yields the protein CASVEDRGWVDTQYF.

The chain joins TRBV18 to TRBJ2-7, with unresolved D. Trimming cost V 8 bases and J 9 bases, with 11 bases left between them. The germline V gene encodes CDR1 KGHSH and CDR2 LQKENI. This CDR3 comprises 10 residues. The CDR3 is CASPPVWQYF. The CDR3 region has the DNA TGTGCCAGCCCCCCAGTTTGGCAGTACTTC.

The rearrangement links TRBV7-2 to TRBJ2-3, with a possible D match to TRBD1 (7 bases). Trimming took off 10 bases at V and 1 base at J, with 24 bases between the two ends. This CDR3 comprises 17 residues. The germline gives CDR1 SGHTA, CDR2 FQGNSA. CDR3 amino acids: CAILAGGRPEGTDTQYF. The DNA of the CDR3 is TGTGCCATCCTCGCAGGGGGGCGCCCCGAGGGCACAGATACGCAGTATTTT.

In its sample, this clone was seen once. The genes are TRBV15 and TRBJ1-4; 7 bases line up with TRBD1. V lost 1 base, J lost 8 bases, and 13 bases stayed unmatched. Germline V lookup: CDR1 LNHNV, CDR2 YYDKDF (reference sequence). The CDR3 is made up of 17 amino acids. The CDR3, as DNA: TGTGCCACCAGCAGAGCCCCCGGACAGGAGGGACCCGAAAAACTGTTTTTT. This gives the protein CATSRAPGQEGPEKLFF.

This clone was detected a few times. This rearrangement joins TRBV28 to TRBJ1-4; maybe TRBD1 (6 bases). CDR3 length: 14 residues. V lost 2 bases to trimming and J lost 2 bases, with 6 bases between them. Looked up from germline, CDR1 is MDHEN and CDR2 is SYDVKM. The CDR3 DNA follows: TGTGCCAGCAGTTTAGGACAGACTAATGAAAAACTGTTTTTT. This translates into CASSLGQTNEKLFF.

This clone occurred once. Other DNA sequences of this sample code for an identical CDR3. The chain is built from TRBV7-2 and TRBJ2-7; no clear D gene. Germline V lookup: CDR1 SGHTA, CDR2 FQGNSA. This CDR3 comprises 13 residues. V lost 2 bases and J 0 bases, leaving 5 bases between the germline ends. CDR3 in amino acids: CASSLPGSYEQYF. The DNA for the CDR3 is TGTGCCAGCAGCTTACCGGGCTCCTACGAGCAGTACTTC. Combining the CDR3 with reference TRBV7-2 and TRBJ2-7 gives the whole variable domain GAGVSQSPSNKVTEKGKDVELRCDPISGHTALYWYRQSLGQGLEFLIYFQGNSAPDKSGLPSDRFSAERTGGSVSTLTIQRTQQEDSAVYLCASSLPGSYEQYFGPGTRLTVT.

V and J are TRBV27 and TRBJ1-2; possibly TRBD1 for D (5 bases). Germline CDR1 MNHEY, CDR2 SMNVEV (reference sequence). V shed 6 bases and J shed 8 bases, with 16 bases lying between them. The CDR3 has 13 amino acids. This chain's CDR3 is CASSPDGTRGYTF. CDR3 sequence (DNA): TGTGCCAGCAGCCCAGACGGGACTCGAGGCTACACCTTC.

The rearrangement uses TRBV6-1 and TRBJ1-1; D possibly corresponds to TRBD1 (5 bases). With 2 bases removed from V and 4 bases from J, the gap between germline ends came to 11 bases. The germline V gene encodes CDR1 MNHNS and CDR2 SASEGT. The CDR3 sequence is 14 residues long. CDR3 protein: CASSESFGGTEAFF. The CDR3 region has the DNA TGTGCCAGCAGTGAATCCTTCGGGGGCACTGAAGCTTTCTTT.